Below are 7 T cell receptor beta chains sequenced from a single sample in a study of T-cell memory formation after mild COVID-19. TCRdb reprocessed the 5' RACE reads via MiXCR and lists one record per CDR3 protein. Counted here are hundreds of thousands of distinct CDR3 sequences, around a fifth occurring once; the ten biggest clones make up roughly 23%. Sequences were obtained from PBMCs or a T cell subset sorted from them (not recorded which). Source of these receptors: a man between 18 and 35 years old who had mild COVID-19 (a few samples of this study predate the infection). Cell type and time point are not known.

V is TRBV4-1 and J is TRBJ1-4; D is ambiguous. Trimming removed 4 bases from V and 5 bases from J, with 8 bases in between. The CDR3 spans 13 residues. Germline V gene lookup returns CDR1 MGHRA and CDR2 YSYEKL. This chain's CDR3 is CASSPARNEKLFF. CDR3 nucleotide sequence: TGCGCCAGCAGCCCGGCCAGGAATGAAAAACTGTTTTTT.

The chain combines TRBV7-2 with TRBJ2-6, with a weak D call TRBD1 (5 bases). This CDR3 is 18 amino acids long. Looked up from germline, CDR1 is SGHTA and CDR2 is FQGNSA. V dropped 5 bases and J dropped 0 bases, with 17 bases sitting between them. The CDR3 nucleotides read TGTGCCAGCAGCCCCCAGGGTTGGCTAAACTCTGGGGCCAACGTCCTGACTTTC. Translation gives CASSPQGWLNSGANVLTF.

This clonotype came up a few times. The CDR3 DNA is TGTGCCAGCAGCGAAGCGCAAGTCGCTGGGTTCACTGAAGCTTTCTTT. Protein product: CASSEAQVAGFTEAFF. The V gene is TRBV6-5, the J gene TRBJ1-1; D gene ambiguous. The germline V and J ends were trimmed by 6 bases and 4 bases, with 21 bases remaining between them. The CDR3 is 16 amino acids. CDR1 is MNHEY and CDR2 is SVGAGI in the germline V gene.

The chain has TRBV12-3 or TRBV12-4 and TRBJ2-5, with a tentative D call TRBD1 (6 bases). CDR3 size: 13 residues. V lost 8 bases, J lost 2 bases, and 12 bases lay in between. The DNA of the CDR3 is TGTGCCAGCCGGAGACAGGCGCAAGAGACCCAGTACTTC. The encoded protein is CASRRQAQETQYF.

This clonotype was detected a few times. The rearrangement joins TRBV6-6 to TRBJ1-1; no firm D call. With 7 bases removed from V and 7 bases from J, the gap between germline ends came to 16 bases. Germline V lookup: CDR1 MNHNY, CDR2 SVGAGI (reference sequence). This CDR3 is built from 13 residues. CDR3 protein: CASIAGGSYEAFF. The CDR3 coding sequence is TGTGCCAGCATCGCGGGCGGGTCATATGAAGCTTTCTTT.

This rearrangement joins TRBV7-2 to TRBJ1-5; D is unclear. Germline loops: CDR1 SGHTA, CDR2 FQGNSA. Trimming cost V 3 bases and J 3 bases, with 12 bases left between them. The CDR3 totals 15 residues. The CDR3 here is CASSFSRNTNQPQHF. In DNA form, the CDR3 reads TGTGCCAGCAGCTTTTCAAGGAACACCAATCAGCCCCAGCATTTT.

V and J are TRBV4-3 and TRBJ2-7; 7 nucleotides agree with TRBD1. With 4 bases clipped from V and 0 bases from J, the junction kept 3 bases outside the gene matches. This CDR3 has 14 residues. The germline CDR1 and CDR2 sequences are LGHNA and YSLEER. CDR3 sequence reads: CASSPGQDSYEQYF. The CDR3 DNA is TGCGCCAGCAGCCCAGGACAGGACTCCTACGAGCAGTACTTC.